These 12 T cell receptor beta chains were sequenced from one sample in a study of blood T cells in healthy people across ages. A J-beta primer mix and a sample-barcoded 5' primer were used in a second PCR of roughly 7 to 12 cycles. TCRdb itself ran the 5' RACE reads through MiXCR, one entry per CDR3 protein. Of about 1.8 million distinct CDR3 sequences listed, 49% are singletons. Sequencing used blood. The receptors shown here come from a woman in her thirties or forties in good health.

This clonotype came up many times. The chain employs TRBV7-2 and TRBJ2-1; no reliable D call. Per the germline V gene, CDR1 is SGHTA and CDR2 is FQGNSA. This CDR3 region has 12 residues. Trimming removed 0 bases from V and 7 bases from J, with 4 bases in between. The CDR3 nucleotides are TGTGCCAGCAGCTTAGCGCTAAATGAGCAGTTCTTC. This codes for CASSLALNEQFF.

The CDR3 DNA reads TGCAGTGCTAAAGGGCTCCGCGGGGGGGCCCAAGGGATAGAGACCCAGTACTTC. This gives the protein CSAKGLRGGAQGIETQYF. The chain combines TRBV20-1 with TRBJ2-7; TRBD2 matches 9 bases. The DNA end is more similar to TRBJ2-5, so the J call may be wrong. Germline loops: CDR1 DFQATT, CDR2 SNEGSKA (reference sequence). CDR3 length: 18 amino acids.

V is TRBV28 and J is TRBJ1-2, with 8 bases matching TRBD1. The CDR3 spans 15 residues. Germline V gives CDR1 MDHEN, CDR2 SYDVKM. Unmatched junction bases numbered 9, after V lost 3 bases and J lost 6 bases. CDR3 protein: CASSFSARGLDGYTF. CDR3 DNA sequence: TGTGCCAGCAGTTTTTCGGCCAGGGGGCTCGATGGCTACACCTTC.

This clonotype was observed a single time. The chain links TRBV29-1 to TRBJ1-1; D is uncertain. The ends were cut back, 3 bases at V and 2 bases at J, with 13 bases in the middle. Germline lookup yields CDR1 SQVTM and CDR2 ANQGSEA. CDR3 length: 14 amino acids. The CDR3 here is CSVDSGTVNTEAFF. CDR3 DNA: TGCAGCGTTGATAGTGGAACAGTTAACACTGAAGCTTTCTTT.

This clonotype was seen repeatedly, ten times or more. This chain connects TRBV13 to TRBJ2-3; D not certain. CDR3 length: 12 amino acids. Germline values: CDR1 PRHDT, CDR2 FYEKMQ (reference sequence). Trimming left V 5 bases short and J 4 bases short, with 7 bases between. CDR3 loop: CASSPRADTQYF. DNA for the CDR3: TGTGCCAGCAGCCCCCGGGCAGATACGCAGTATTTT.

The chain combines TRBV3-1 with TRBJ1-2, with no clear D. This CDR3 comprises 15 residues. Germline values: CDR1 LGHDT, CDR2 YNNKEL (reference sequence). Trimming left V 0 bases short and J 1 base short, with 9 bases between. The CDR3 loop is CASSQEAVFNYGYTF. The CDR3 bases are TGTGCCAGCAGCCAAGAGGCCGTATTTAACTATGGCTACACCTTC.

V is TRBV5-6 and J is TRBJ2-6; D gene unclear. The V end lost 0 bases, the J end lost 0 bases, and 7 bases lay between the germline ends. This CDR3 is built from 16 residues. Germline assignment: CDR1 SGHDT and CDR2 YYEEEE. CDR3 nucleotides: TGTGCCAGCAGCTTGGCGACGGTCTCTGGGGCCAACGTCCTGACTTTC. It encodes CASSLATVSGANVLTF. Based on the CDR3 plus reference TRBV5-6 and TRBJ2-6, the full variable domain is DAGVTQSPTHLIKTRGQQVTLRCSPKSGHDTVSWYQQALGQGPQFIFQYYEEEERQRGNFPDRFSGHQFPNYSSELNVNALLLGDSALYLCASSLATVSGANVLTFGAGSRLTVL.

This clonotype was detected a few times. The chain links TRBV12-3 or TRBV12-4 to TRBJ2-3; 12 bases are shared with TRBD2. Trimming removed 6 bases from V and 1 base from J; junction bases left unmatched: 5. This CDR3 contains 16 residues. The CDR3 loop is CASSGGLAGRTDTQYF. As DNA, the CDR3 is TGTGCCAGCAGCGGGGGACTAGCGGGCCGCACAGATACGCAGTATTTT.

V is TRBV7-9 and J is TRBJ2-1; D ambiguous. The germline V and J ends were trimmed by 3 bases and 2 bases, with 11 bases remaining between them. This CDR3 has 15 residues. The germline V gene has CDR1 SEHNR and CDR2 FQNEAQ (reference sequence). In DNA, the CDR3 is TGTGCCAGCAGCTTGGTGGGATCTGCCTACAATGAGCAGTTCTTC. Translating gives CASSLVGSAYNEQFF. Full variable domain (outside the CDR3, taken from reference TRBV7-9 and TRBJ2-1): DTGVSQNPRHKITKRGQNVTFRCDPISEHNRLYWYRQTLGQGPEFLTYFQNEAQLEKSRLLSDRFSAERPKGSFSTLEIQRTEQGDSAMYLCASSLVGSAYNEQFFGPGTRLTVL.

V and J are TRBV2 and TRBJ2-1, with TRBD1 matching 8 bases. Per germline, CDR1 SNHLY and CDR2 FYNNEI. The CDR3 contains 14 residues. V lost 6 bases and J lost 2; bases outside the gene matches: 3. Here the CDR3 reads CASRDRVAYNEQFF. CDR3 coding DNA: TGTGCCAGCAGGGACAGGGTCGCCTACAATGAGCAGTTCTTC.

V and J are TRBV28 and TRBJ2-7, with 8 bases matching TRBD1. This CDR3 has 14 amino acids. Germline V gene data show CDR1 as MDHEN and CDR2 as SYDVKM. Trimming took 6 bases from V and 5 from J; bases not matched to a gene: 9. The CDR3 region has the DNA TGTGCCAGCAGCCCTATGGACAGGGTCCACGAGCAGTACTTC. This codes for CASSPMDRVHEQYF. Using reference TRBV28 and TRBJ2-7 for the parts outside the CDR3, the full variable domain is DVKVTQSSRYLVKRTGEKVFLECVQDMDHENMFWYRQDPGLGLRLIYFSYDVKMKEKGDIPEGYSVSREKKERFSLILESASTNQTSMYLCASSPMDRVHEQYFGPGTRLTVT.

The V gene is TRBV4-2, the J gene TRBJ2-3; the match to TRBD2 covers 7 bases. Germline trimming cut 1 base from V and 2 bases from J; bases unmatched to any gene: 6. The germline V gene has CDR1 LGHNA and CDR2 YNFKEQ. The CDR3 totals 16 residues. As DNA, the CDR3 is TGTGCCAGCAGCCAAGCGCTAGCGGAGGTCACAGATACGCAGTATTTT. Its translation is CASSQALAEVTDTQYF.